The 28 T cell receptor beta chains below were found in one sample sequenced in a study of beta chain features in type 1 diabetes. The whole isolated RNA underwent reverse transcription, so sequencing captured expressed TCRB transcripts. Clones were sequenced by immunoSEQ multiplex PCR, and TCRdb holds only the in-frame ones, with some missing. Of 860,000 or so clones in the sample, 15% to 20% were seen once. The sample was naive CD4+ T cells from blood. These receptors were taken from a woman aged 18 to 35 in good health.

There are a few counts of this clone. The CDR3 reads CASLSSPSSYEQYF. The CDR3 region has the DNA TGTGCCAGCCTCTCTTCTCCTAGCTCCTACGAGCAGTACTTC. The chain recombines TRBV19 with TRBJ2-7; D unresolved. The CDR3 length is 14 residues. V dropped 9 bases and J dropped 0 bases, with 15 bases sitting between them. The germline V gene encodes CDR1 LNHDA and CDR2 SQIVND (reference sequence).

CDR3 region: CASSSTNTEAFF. The CDR3, as DNA: TGTGCCAGCAGCTCCACGAACACTGAAGCTTTCTTT. J is TRBJ1-1 and V is TRBV7-3; D uncertain. CDR3 length: 12 amino acids. Deletions cut 4 bases from V and 1 base from J, with 4 bases between. Per germline, CDR1 SGHTA and CDR2 FQGTGA.

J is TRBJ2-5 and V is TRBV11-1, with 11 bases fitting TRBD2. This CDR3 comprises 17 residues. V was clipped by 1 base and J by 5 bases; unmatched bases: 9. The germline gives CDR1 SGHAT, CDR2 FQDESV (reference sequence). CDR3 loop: CASSLVLTSGSLETQYF. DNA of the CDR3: TGTGCCAGCAGCTTAGTTTTAACTAGCGGGAGTTTGGAGACCCAGTACTTC.

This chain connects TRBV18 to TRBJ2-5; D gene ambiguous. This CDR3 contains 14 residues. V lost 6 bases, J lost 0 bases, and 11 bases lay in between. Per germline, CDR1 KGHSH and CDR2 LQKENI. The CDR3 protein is CASSLVSHQETQYF. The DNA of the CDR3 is TGTGCCAGCTCCCTGGTCAGTCACCAAGAGACCCAGTACTTC.

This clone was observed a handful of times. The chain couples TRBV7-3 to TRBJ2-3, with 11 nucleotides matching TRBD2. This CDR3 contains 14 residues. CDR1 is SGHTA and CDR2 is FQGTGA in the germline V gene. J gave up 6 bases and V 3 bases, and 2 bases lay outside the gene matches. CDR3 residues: CASSFSGRADTQYF. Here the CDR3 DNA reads TGTGCCAGCAGCTTTAGCGGGAGGGCGGATACGCAGTATTTT.

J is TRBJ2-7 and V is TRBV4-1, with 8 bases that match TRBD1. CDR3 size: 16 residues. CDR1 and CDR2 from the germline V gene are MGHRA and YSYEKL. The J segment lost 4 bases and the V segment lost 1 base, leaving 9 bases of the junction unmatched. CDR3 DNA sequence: TGCGCCAGCAGCCAAGTGTCAAGGACAGGGTTATACGAGCAGTACTTC. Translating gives CASSQVSRTGLYEQYF.

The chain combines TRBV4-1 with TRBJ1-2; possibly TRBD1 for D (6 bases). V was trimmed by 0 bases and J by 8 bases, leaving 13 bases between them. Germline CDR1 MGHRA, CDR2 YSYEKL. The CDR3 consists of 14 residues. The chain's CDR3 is CASSQDRGSVGYTF. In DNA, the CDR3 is TGCGCCAGCAGCCAAGACAGGGGCTCGGTAGGCTACACCTTC.

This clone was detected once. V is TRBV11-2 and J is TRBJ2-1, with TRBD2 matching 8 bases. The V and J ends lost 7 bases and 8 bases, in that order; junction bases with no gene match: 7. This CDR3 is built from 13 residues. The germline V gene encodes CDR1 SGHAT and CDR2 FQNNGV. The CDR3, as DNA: TGTGCCAGCAACAGGGCGGGGGGCGATGAGCAGTTCTTC. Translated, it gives CASNRAGGDEQFF.

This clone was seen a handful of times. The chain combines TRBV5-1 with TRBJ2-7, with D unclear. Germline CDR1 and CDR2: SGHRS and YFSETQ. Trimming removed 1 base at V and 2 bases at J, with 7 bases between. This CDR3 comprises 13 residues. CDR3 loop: CASSLTEPYEQYF. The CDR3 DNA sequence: TGCGCCAGCAGCTTGACAGAGCCCTACGAGCAGTACTTC.

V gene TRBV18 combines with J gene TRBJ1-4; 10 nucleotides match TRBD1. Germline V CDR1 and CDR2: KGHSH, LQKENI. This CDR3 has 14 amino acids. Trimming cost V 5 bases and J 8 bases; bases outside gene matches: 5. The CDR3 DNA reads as TGTGCCAGCTCAGACAGGGGGCGCGGAGAAAAACTGTTTTTT. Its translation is CASSDRGRGEKLFF.

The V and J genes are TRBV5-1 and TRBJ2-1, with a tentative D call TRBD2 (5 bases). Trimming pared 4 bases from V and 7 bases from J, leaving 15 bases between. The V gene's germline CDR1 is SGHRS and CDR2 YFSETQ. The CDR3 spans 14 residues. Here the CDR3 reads CASSLGSAGNEQFF. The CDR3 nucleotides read TGCGCCAGCAGCCTCGGTAGCGCTGGGAATGAGCAGTTCTTC. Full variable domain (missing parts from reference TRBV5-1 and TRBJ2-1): KAGVTQTPRYLIKTRGQQVTLSCSPISGHRSVSWYQQTPGQGLQFLFEYFSETQRNKGNFPGRFSGRQFSNSRSEMNVSTLELGDSALYLCASSLGSAGNEQFFGPGTRLTVL.

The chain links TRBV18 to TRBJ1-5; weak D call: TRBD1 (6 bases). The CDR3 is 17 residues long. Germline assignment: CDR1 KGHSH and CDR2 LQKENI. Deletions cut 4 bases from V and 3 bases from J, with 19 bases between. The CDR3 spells CASSHKGGGSANQPQHF. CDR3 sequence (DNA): TGTGCCAGCTCACATAAGGGAGGGGGTTCGGCCAATCAGCCCCAGCATTTT.

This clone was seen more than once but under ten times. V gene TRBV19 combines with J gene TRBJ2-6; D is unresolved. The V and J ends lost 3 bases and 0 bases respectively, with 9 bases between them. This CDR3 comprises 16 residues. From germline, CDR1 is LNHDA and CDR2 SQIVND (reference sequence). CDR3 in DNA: TGTGCCAGTAGTATTCGGGCCAGCTCTGGGGCCAACGTCCTGACTTTC. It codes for CASSIRASSGANVLTF.

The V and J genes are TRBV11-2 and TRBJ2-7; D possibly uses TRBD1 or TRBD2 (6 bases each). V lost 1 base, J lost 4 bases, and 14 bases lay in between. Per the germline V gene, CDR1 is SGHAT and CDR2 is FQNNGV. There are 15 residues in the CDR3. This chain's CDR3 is CASSLVPGADYEQYF. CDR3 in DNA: TGTGCCAGCAGCTTAGTACCGGGGGCGGATTACGAGCAGTACTTC.

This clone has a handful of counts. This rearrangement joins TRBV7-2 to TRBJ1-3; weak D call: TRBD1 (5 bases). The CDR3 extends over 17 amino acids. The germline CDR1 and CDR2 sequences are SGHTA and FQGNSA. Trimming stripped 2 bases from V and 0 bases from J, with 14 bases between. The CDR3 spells CASSLNPGPISGNTIYF. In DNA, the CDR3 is TGTGCCAGCAGCTTAAACCCAGGGCCGATCTCTGGAAACACCATATATTTT.

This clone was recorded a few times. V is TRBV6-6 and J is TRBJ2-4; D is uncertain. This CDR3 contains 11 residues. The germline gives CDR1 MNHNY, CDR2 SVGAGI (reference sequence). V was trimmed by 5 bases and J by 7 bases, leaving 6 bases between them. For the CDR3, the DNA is TGTGCCAGCAGTGCCTCCAACATTCAGTACTTC. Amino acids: CASSASNIQYF.

CDR3 nucleotide sequence: TGTGCCAGCCCCTTTAGCGGGACGTTAACCTACAATGAGCAGTTCTTC. Translated, it gives CASPFSGTLTYNEQFF. This chain joins TRBV14 and TRBJ2-1, with 8 bases aligning to TRBD2. Germline V lookup: CDR1 SGHDN, CDR2 FVKESK. CDR3 length equals 16 residues. With 8 bases clipped from V and 2 bases from J, the junction kept 11 bases outside the gene matches.

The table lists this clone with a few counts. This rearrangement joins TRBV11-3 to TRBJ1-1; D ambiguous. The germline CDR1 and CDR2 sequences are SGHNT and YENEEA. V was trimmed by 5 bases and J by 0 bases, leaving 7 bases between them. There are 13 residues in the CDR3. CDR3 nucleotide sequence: TGTGCCAGCAGCCTCTACATGAACACTGAAGCTTTCTTT. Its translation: CASSLYMNTEAFF.

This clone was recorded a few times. The CDR3 DNA is TGTGCCAGCAGCTTACCCGAGCGCCCATTTGCGGATACGCAGTATTTT. It is translated as CASSLPERPFADTQYF. V gene TRBV7-2 combines with J gene TRBJ2-3; no reliable D call. The CDR3 is made up of 16 amino acids. The ends were cut back, 2 bases at V and 6 bases at J, with 18 bases in the middle. Germline CDR1 is SGHTA and CDR2 is FQGNSA.

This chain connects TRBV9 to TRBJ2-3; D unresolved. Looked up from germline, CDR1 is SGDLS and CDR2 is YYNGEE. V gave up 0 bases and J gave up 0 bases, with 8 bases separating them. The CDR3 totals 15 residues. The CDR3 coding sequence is TGTGCCAGCAGCGTAGGGACGCAGAGCACAGATACGCAGTATTTT. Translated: CASSVGTQSTDTQYF.

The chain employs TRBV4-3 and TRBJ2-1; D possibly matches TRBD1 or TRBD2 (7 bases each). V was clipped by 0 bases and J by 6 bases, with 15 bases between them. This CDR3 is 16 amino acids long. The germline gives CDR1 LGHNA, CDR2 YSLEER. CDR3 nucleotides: TGCGCCAGCAGCCAAGATCGAGTCAGGGGGGGCAATGAGCAGTTCTTC. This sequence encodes CASSQDRVRGGNEQFF.

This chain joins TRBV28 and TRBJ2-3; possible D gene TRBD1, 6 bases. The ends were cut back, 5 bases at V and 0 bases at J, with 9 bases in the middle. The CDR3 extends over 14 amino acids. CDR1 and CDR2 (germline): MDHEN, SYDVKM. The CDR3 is CASSTQGSTDTQYF. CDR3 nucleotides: TGTGCCAGCAGTACTCAGGGGAGCACAGATACGCAGTATTTT.

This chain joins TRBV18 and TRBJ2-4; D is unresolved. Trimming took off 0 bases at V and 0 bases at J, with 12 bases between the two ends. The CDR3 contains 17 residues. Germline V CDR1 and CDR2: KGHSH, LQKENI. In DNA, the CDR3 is TGTGCCAGCTCACCACCGCATAGGTTTCTAGCCAAAAACATTCAGTACTTC. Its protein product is CASSPPHRFLAKNIQYF. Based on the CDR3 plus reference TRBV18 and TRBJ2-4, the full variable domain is NAGVMQNPRHLVRRRGQEARLRCSPMKGHSHVYWYRQLPEEGLKFMVYLQKENIIDESGMPKERFSAEFPKEGPSILRIQQVVRGDSAAYFCASSPPHRFLAKNIQYFGAGTRLSVL.

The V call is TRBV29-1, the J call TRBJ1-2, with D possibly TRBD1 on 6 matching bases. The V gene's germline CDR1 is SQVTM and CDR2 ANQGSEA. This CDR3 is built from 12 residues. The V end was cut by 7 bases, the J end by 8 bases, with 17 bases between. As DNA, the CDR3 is TGCAGCGCACACAGGGCGCGGGGAGGCTACACCTTC. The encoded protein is CSAHRARGGYTF.

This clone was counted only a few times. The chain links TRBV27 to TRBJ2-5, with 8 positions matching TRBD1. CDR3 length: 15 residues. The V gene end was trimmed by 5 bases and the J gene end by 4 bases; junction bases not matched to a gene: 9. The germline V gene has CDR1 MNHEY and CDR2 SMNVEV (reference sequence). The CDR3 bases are TGTGCCAGCAGTAACCGACAGGGGTTGGTAGAGACCCAGTACTTC. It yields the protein CASSNRQGLVETQYF.

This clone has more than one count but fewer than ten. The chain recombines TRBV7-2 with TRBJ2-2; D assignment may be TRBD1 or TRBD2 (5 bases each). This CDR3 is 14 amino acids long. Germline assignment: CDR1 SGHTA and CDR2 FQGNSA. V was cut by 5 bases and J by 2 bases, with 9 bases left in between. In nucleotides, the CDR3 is TGTGCCAGCAGCGGGGGAATAAACACCGGGGAGCTGTTTTTT. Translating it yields CASSGGINTGELFF.

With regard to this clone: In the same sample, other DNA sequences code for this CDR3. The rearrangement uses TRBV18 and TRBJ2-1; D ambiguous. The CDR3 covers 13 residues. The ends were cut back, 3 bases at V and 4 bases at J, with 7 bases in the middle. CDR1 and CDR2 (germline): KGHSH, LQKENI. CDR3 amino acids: CASSPSEYNEQFF. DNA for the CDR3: TGTGCCAGCTCACCTTCCGAATACAATGAGCAGTTCTTC. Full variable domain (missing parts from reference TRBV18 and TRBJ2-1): NAGVMQNPRHLVRRRGQEARLRCSPMKGHSHVYWYRQLPEEGLKFMVYLQKENIIDESGMPKERFSAEFPKEGPSILRIQQVVRGDSAAYFCASSPSEYNEQFFGPGTRLTVL.

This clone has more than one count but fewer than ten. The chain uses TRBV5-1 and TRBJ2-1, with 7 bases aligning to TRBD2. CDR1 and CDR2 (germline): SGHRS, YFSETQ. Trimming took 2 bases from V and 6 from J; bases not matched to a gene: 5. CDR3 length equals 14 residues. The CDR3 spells CASSLIRTSNEQFF. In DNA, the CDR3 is TGCGCCAGCAGCTTAATAAGGACTAGCAATGAGCAGTTCTTC. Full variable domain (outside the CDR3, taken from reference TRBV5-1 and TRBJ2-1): KAGVTQTPRYLIKTRGQQVTLSCSPISGHRSVSWYQQTPGQGLQFLFEYFSETQRNKGNFPGRFSGRQFSNSRSEMNVSTLELGDSALYLCASSLIRTSNEQFFGPGTRLTVL.